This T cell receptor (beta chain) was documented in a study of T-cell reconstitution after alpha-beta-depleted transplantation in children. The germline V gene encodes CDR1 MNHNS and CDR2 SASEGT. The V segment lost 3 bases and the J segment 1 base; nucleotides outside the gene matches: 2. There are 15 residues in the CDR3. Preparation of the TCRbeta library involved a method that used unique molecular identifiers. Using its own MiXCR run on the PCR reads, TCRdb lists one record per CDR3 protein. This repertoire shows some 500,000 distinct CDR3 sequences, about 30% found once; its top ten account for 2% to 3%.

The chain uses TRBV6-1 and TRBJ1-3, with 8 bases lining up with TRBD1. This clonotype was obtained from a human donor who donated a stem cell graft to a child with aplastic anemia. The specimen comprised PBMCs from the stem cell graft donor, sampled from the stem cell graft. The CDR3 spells CASSDGTGSGNTIYF. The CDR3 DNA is TGTGCCAGCAGTGACGGGACAGGATCTGGAAACACCATATATTTT.